This T cell receptor beta chain was sequenced for a study of T-cell reconstitution after alpha-beta-depleted transplantation in children. Study-wide results and caveats: Reports say that about two months after transplant, the alpha-beta T cells came out of several hundred graft clones that had expanded. Surviving recipient T cells and thymic progenitors produced the high day-60 TCRbeta diversity seen in some patients. By one year post-transplant, T-cell counts and diversity largely arose from T cells that were newly produced.

Using unique molecular identifiers, the investigators prepared the TCRbeta library. TCRdb used MiXCR to reprocess the PCR reads, holding one entry per CDR3 protein. The repertoire holds 200,000 to 250,000 distinct CDR3 sequences, with roughly a tenth as singletons. Many counts were recorded for this clonotype. Its antigen is not identified. Mismatch with germline at one junction end may stem from a read error. Germline assignment: CDR1 DFQATT and CDR2 SNEGSKA (reference sequence). This CDR3 spans 11 amino acids. The J gene is TRBJ2-3, the V gene TRBV20-1; D may be TRBD2 (5 bases). The receptor's source is a child in the first two years of life with acute myeloid leukemia, due to receive a stem cell transplant. Sequences were derived from PBMCs, sampled before TCRalphabeta/CD19-depleted stem cell transplant. The CDR3 is CAGPFTDTQYF. The CDR3 nucleotides read TGTGCGGGCCCCTTTACAGATACGCAGTATTTT.